The TCR beta chain described here comes from a study of OX40 agonist ivuxolimab in advanced cancers. The study, taken as a whole, reports: CD8+ T cells averaged more expanded clones than CD4+. Near-lowest levels of clonal expansion characterized partial responders at 0.1-3.0 mg/kg. In the expanded peripheral T cells, antigen specificity was never determined.

With 10 bases removed from V and 13 bases from J, the gap between germline ends came to 20 bases. Germline CDR1 and CDR2: SNHLY and FYNNEI. The CDR3 is 11 residues long. Measured with immunoSEQ multiplex PCR; TCRdb has only the in-frame clones, and not every one. Of more than 60,000 clones listed, roughly nine tenths are singletons. Comment on this clone: The target antigen is unknown.

This clonotype originated in an adult with an advanced solid tumor such as melanoma, head and neck, liver or kidney cancer. Sequencing was performed on CD4+ or CD8+ T cells sorted from blood, taken in a trial of the OX40 agonist ivuxolimab. The chain combines TRBV2 with TRBJ2-7, with a possible D match to TRBD2 (6 bases). CDR3 residues: CATSGDQSYYF. The CDR3 DNA reads TGTGCCACCTCGGGAGACCAGTCGTACTACTTC.